These T cell receptor beta chains were read from a single sample in a study of cytotoxic CD8 clonotypes in ibrutinib-treated CLL. Data came from immunoSEQ multiplex PCR; TCRdb stores just in-frame clones and leaves some out. The sample yields about 160,000 clones, under 85% seen once. This specimen consisted of PBMCs, obtained after 24 months of ibrutinib treatment. These receptors all come from a human donor with chronic lymphocytic leukemia. CDR3s include the opening cysteine and the closing phenylalanine or tryptophan. The D gene is left open where the match is weak. Size tells how often a clone was seen (once, few, many) or the class of an expanded clone, and some rows leave it out.

v_gene	j_gene	abundance	d_gene	len	CDR3nt	CDR3aa
TRBV5-1	TRBJ2-2	.	TRBD2	16	TGCGCCAGCAGCTGGGGGACTAGCGGGACAGGCGGGGAGCTGTTTTTT	CASSWGTSGTGGELFF
TRBV6-5	TRBJ1-1	.	.	13	TGTGCCAGCAGTTCGGTCTTGGGAACTGAAGCTTTCTTT	CASSSVLGTEAFF
TRBV27	TRBJ2-7	once	TRBD2	13	TGTGCCAGCAGTCCGACCCTAGCGGGAGTAGAATACTTC	CASSPTLAGVEYF
TRBV28	TRBJ2-2	.	.	16	TGTGCCAGCAGTTGGCCCGGTACAGGGTTCACCGGGGAGCTGTTTTTT	CASSWPGTGFTGELFF
TRBV5-4	TRBJ1-1	.	.	15	TGTGCCAGCAGCTGGGGCGGGGTTGAGGTCACTGAAGCTTTCTTT	CASSWGGVEVTEAFF
TRBV5-8	TRBJ1-1	.	.	13	TGTGCCAGCACCATTTGGGGGGCGGGTGAAGCTTTCTTT	CASTIWGAGEAFF
TRBV5-1	TRBJ1-1	.	.	12	TGCGCCAGCAGAATGACGAACACTGAAGCTTTCTTT	CASRMTNTEAFF
TRBV28	TRBJ2-5	.	.	13	TGTGCCAGCAGTTTAGGGTCTCTGGAGACCCAGTACTTC	CASSLGSLETQYF
TRBV27	TRBJ2-3	.	.	14	TGTGCCAGCAGTATCCGGGACAGCACAGATACGCAGTATTTT	CASSIRDSTDTQYF
TRBV28	TRBJ2-1	.	.	12	TGTGCCAGCAGATTAGCGGTTTATGAGCAGTTCTTC	CASRLAVYEQFF
TRBV11-2	TRBJ2-7	.	.	14	TGTGCCAGCAGCTTCGGGTCAGGGGCCTACGAGCAGTACTTC	CASSFGSGAYEQYF
TRBV4-1	TRBJ2-3	.	TRBD1	14	TGCGCCAGCAGCCCGACACGGGACAGGGGTACGCAGTATTTT	CASSPTRDRGTQYF
TRBV19	TRBJ1-1	.	.	13	TGTGCCAGTACTTTCGCAGGGTGGACTGAAGCTTTCTTT	CASTFAGWTEAFF
TRBV7-2	TRBJ2-3	.	TRBD2	17	TGTGCCAGCAGCTTAGGTCCCCCAGCGGGAGGTGAGGATACGCAGTATTTT	CASSLGPPAGGEDTQYF
TRBV14	TRBJ1-1	.	.	17	TGTGCCAGCAGCCCTCGCCTTGGGTTTGTCGTGAACACTGAAGCTTTCTTT	CASSPRLGFVVNTEAFF
TRBV19	TRBJ1-2	.	.	11	TGTGCCAGTAGGAGTGGCCAAGGCTACACCTTC	CASRSGQGYTF
TRBV6-5	TRBJ2-2	.	TRBD2	15	TGTGCCAGCAGGCTTAGCGGGAGAGGTGTCGGGGAGCTGTTTTTT	CASRLSGRGVGELFF
TRBV18	TRBJ2-3	.	.	14	TGTGCCAGCTCACCACCGGTGAGGACAGATACGCAGTATTTT	CASSPPVRTDTQYF
TRBV18	TRBJ2-1	once	.	11	TGTGCCAGCAGACTAGTCAATGAGCAGTTCTTC	CASRLVNEQFF
TRBV18	TRBJ1-3	few	.	19	TGTGCCAGCTCACCCACGCCAGGGGACTTACGTTTGGGAGGAAACACCATATATTTT	CASSPTPGDLRLGGNTIYF
TRBV5-8	TRBJ1-5	.	.	12	TGTGCCGGTAAACAGGGAAATCAGCCCCAGCATTTT	CAGKQGNQPQHF
TRBV19	TRBJ1-1	.	.	11	TGTGCCAGTAGTATTGGGACTGAAGCTTTCTTT	CASSIGTEAFF
TRBV18	TRBJ1-1	few	.	15	TGTGCCAGCTCACCCGTTTTACAGGGGAACACTGAAGCTTTCTTT	CASSPVLQGNTEAFF
TRBV5-6	TRBJ2-5	.	TRBD1	16	TGTGCCAGCAGCCGCAACAGGGGCCTCCTCCAAGAGACCCAGTACTTC	CASSRNRGLLQETQYF
TRBV19	TRBJ2-3	once	TRBD2	17	TGTGCCAGTAGTAAAAGGACTAGCGGGGATGGGAGGGATACGCAGTATTTT	CASSKRTSGDGRDTQYF
TRBV27	TRBJ2-7	.	TRBD2	15	TGTGCCAGCACTTTACTAGCGGGAGGGTCTTACGAGCAGTACTTC	CASTLLAGGSYEQYF
TRBV5-1	TRBJ2-3	once	TRBD2	17	TGCGCCAGCAGCCCGCGGCGGGGGGGACTAGTCACAGATACGCAGTATTTT	CASSPRRGGLVTDTQYF
TRBV30	TRBJ1-1	.	.	16	TGTGCCTGGAGGGTCTGGGGAGAACGCCGAGAGGCTGAAGCTTTCTTT	CAWRVWGERREAEAFF
TRBV27	TRBJ2-2	.	.	15	TGTGCCAGCCAACCGACTATGACGAACACCGGGGAGCTGTTTTTT	CASQPTMTNTGELFF
TRBV5-1	TRBJ2-6	.	.	15	TGCGCCAGCAGACCTAACCTCTCTGGGGCCAACGTCCTGACTTTC	CASRPNLSGANVLTF
TRBV6-6	TRBJ1-5	.	.	13	TGTGCCAGCAGGAACAGAGGCAATCAGCCCCAGCATTTT	CASRNRGNQPQHF
TRBV30	TRBJ1-5	.	TRBD1	15	TGTGCCTGGAGTGTACGTGGGCAGGGGGGTCAGCCCCAGCATTTT	CAWSVRGQGGQPQHF
TRBV10-3	TRBJ1-2	.	.	16	TGTGCCATCAGTGAGTCTTCTATAGTGGGGCGTGATGGCTACACCTTC	CAISESSIVGRDGYTF
TRBV6-5	TRBJ2-2	.	TRBD1	15	TGTGCCAGCAGGGAGCCGGGACAGCGCACCGGGGAGCTGTTTTTT	CASREPGQRTGELFF
TRBV19	TRBJ2-6	.	TRBD2	15	TGTGCCAGTAGTACGGGACTAGGAGGGGCCAACGTCCTGACTTTC	CASSTGLGGANVLTF
TRBV7-2	TRBJ1-3	few	TRBD1	17	TGTGCCAGCAGCTTAGACCCCCACCGGACAGGGGGCAGCACCATATATTTT	CASSLDPHRTGGSTIYF
TRBV6-5	TRBJ2-7	.	.	14	TGTGCCAGCAGGCGCCGGGACGGATCCTACGAGCAGTACTTC	CASRRRDGSYEQYF
TRBV4-2	TRBJ2-3	.	TRBD2	16	TGTGCCAGCAGCCAAGAAGGGAGGGAAGCGACAGATACGCAGTATTTT	CASSQEGREATDTQYF
TRBV20-1	TRBJ2-7	.	.	11	TGCAGTGCTAGATTGCACCGGGAACAGTACTTC	CSARLHREQYF
TRBV25-1	TRBJ2-5	few	.	13	TGTGCCAGCAGTGACTGGCAGGTTGAGACCCAGTACTTC	CASSDWQVETQYF
TRBV30	TRBJ2-1	.	.	13	TGTGCCTGGAACTTGGGGGGGGCGTATGAGCAGTTCTTC	CAWNLGGAYEQFF
TRBV7-3	TRBJ1-1	.	TRBD1	14	TGTGCCAGCCGAAAAACAGGGGGCAACTCTGAAGCTTTCTTT	CASRKTGGNSEAFF
TRBV2	TRBJ2-1	.	.	16	TGTGCCAGCAGTGAAGCGCTCGGGAGAGTTAACAATGAGCAGTTCTTC	CASSEALGRVNNEQFF